This TCR beta chain was recorded in a study of OX40 agonist ivuxolimab in advanced cancers. Study-wide findings and caveats: Normalized expansion of T-cell clones was also low for some nonresponders. The study did not work out the antigen specificity of the expanded peripheral T cells.

In the case of this clone: The antigen is unknown.

The method was immunoSEQ multiplex PCR; TCRdb's version includes in-frame clones alone and lacks a portion of them. Among about 82,000 clones listed, around 85% were seen once. CDR1 is GTSNPN and CDR2 is SVGIG in the germline V gene (reference sequence). This CDR3 is built from 13 residues. The V end was cut by 6 bases, the J end by 1 base, with 12 bases between. The sample was CD4+ or CD8+ T cells sorted from blood, taken in a trial of the OX40 agonist ivuxolimab. The TCR originated in an adult with an advanced solid tumor such as melanoma, head and neck, liver or kidney cancer. This chain links TRBV30 with TRBJ1-1; D ambiguous. For the CDR3, the DNA is TGTGCCTGCCTAAGACTCGGGAACACTGAAGCTTTCTTT. The encoded protein is CACLRLGNTEAFF.